This T cell receptor (beta chain) was observed in a study of patients and donors after allogeneic stem cell transplantation. TCRdb reprocessed the RT-PCR reads with MiXCR, giving one entry per CDR3 protein. This table has fewer than 500,000 distinct CDR3 sequences, 16% appearing once. Germline V lookup: CDR1 MGHDK, CDR2 SYGVNS. The V end lost 8 bases, the J end lost 6 bases, and 19 bases lay between the germline ends. The CDR3 contains 14 residues. This chain links TRBV25-1 with TRBJ1-2, with TRBD1 as a possible D gene (6 bases). The origin of this receptor is a human donor who was either an allogeneic HSCT recipient or a stem cell or donor lymphocyte infusion donor (not recorded which). It is not recorded whose cells these are; they may come from a transplant donor. Material: blood, either unsorted or a sorted T cell fraction (not recorded which). The CDR3 nucleotides are TGTGCCAGCCTTTCCGCTGGGGGGCGGGATGGCTACACCTTC. This codes for CASLSAGGRDGYTF.